The T cell receptor beta chain described here comes from a study of blood T cell repertoires in COVID-19. Study as a whole: The samples span acute and convalescent COVID-19 from the United States, Italy and Spain. Sources were T cells, B-cell-depleted T cells, or PBMCs; the material itself was cDNA or gDNA.

The germline CDR1 and CDR2 sequences are SGHTA and FQGTGA. This CDR3 spans 13 amino acids. J gave up 6 bases and V 6 bases, and 3 bases lay outside the gene matches. Generated by immunoSEQ multiplex PCR, the TCRdb table keeps only in-frame clones and is missing some. In the table there are more than 150,000 clones, around 87% of which are singletons. The chain recombines TRBV7-3 with TRBJ2-2, with 8 bases aligning to TRBD2. The TCR sequence derives from a man in his forties with active or convalescent COVID-19. The sample consisted of peripheral blood. CDR3 sequence (DNA): TGTGCCAGCAGTTCGGGAGGGTCCGGGGAGCTGTTTTTT. This codes for CASSSGGSGELFF.